This T cell receptor beta chain was profiled in a study of CD8 T cell repertoires and HIV-1 epitope variants. As for the study in general: Separate wells received one of Twenty-five Gag or Nef variant peptides. Equal numbers of autologous T cell-negative cells presented antigen to enriched T cells.

Points on this clone: Its matching antigen is unknown.

Germline values: CDR1 MNHNS, CDR2 SASEGT. V lost 3 bases, J lost 6 bases, and 21 bases lay in between. The CDR3 runs 17 residues. TCRdb keeps only in-frame clones here, not all; method: immunoSEQ multiplex PCR. The table lists 4,500 to 6,500 clones, approximately 62% of them singletons. This receptor was identified in a male donor with HIV. Sequencing was performed on cultured CD8+ T cells derived from PBMCs. This rearrangement joins TRBV6-1 to TRBJ2-1; possibly TRBD1 for D (6 bases). The CDR3 nucleotides are TGTGCCAGCAGTGAGTCCCCGACAGGTTTGGCGGGCAATGAGCAGTTCTTC. As protein: CASSESPTGLAGNEQFF.